This note documents a single T cell receptor (beta chain) sequence. The record originates from a study of blood T cell repertoires in COVID-19. CDR3 length equals 15 residues. The germline gives CDR1 MDHEN, CDR2 SYDVKM. The V and J ends lost 7 bases and 5 bases, in that order; junction bases with no gene match: 8. In the original workflow: Cell counts per sample came from amplifying reference gene primers. This table comes from immunoSEQ multiplex PCR, and its TCRdb copy is limited to in-frame clones, with some not included. V, J and clone size reflect that table, while D and trimming were determined from the DNA. The table lists roughly 250,000 clones, around 85% of them singletons. Each participant's cohort was designated according to participant-reported clinical history.

Sequencing used PBMCs or T cells enriched from blood (not recorded which). The J gene is TRBJ1-6, the V gene TRBV28, with 7 bases fitting TRBD1. The origin of this receptor is a woman aged 50 to 65 who had recovered from COVID-19. This chain's CDR3 is CASTWDSLNNSPLHF. In DNA form, the CDR3 reads TGTGCCAGCACCTGGGACAGTCTCAATAATTCACCCCTCCACTTT.